This entry lists 32 T cell receptor beta chains sequenced from one sample in a study of response to subunit inactivated influenza vaccine. TCRdb reanalysed the RT-PCR reads using MiXCR and keeps one entry per CDR3 protein. This table has hundreds of thousands of distinct CDR3 sequences, 14% appearing once. Sequences were derived from PBMCs from blood, sampled 14 days before vaccination. All receptors derive from a man aged 50 to 60 who received an inactivated influenza vaccine.

This chain links TRBV5-6 with TRBJ2-7, with 11 positions matching TRBD1. V trimming: 1 base; J trimming: 2 bases; junction bases outside the gene matches: 5. Germline lookup yields CDR1 SGHDT and CDR2 YYEEEE. The CDR3 loop spans 16 amino acids. In nucleotides, the CDR3 is TGTGCCAGCAGCTTGTCTCCGGGACAGGGGGCCTACGAGCAGTACTTC. Its translation is CASSLSPGQGAYEQYF.

This clonotype was picked up a small number of times. The chain uses TRBV12-3 or TRBV12-4 and TRBJ2-7; 9 nucleotides match TRBD1. There are 14 residues in the CDR3. After removal of 6 bases from V and 3 bases from J, the junction contained 6 bases not matched to a gene. The CDR3 coding sequence is TGTGCCAGCAGACCCCAGGGACAGGGCTACGAGCAGTACTTC. This encodes CASRPQGQGYEQYF.

This clonotype occurred many times. The CDR3 reads CASSYAYYEQYF. In DNA form, the CDR3 reads TGTGCCAGCAGTTACGCTTACTACGAGCAGTACTTC. The J gene is TRBJ2-7, the V gene TRBV6-2 or TRBV6-3; no clear D gene. Between the trimmed V and J ends, which lost 2 bases and 3 bases, there was a span of 5 bases. Germline CDR1 MNHEY, CDR2 SVGEGT. This CDR3 region has 12 residues.

This clonotype has more than one count but fewer than ten. This chain links TRBV7-2 with TRBJ2-1; 14 bases are a match to TRBD2. CDR3 length: 16 amino acids. Germline V gene data show CDR1 as SGHTA and CDR2 as FQGNSA. Losses at the gene ends were 5 bases for V and 10 bases for J; bases not matched to a gene: 10. The CDR3 DNA follows: TGTGCCAGCAGCAACCCGGGACTAGCGGGAGTTGGCGAGCAGTTCTTC. Translated, it gives CASSNPGLAGVGEQFF.

The rearrangement uses TRBV20-1 and TRBJ2-3, with TRBD1 matching over 8 bases. V trimming: 6 bases; J trimming: 3 bases; junction bases outside the gene matches: 8. Germline V gene lookup returns CDR1 DFQATT and CDR2 SNEGSKA (reference sequence). The CDR3 sequence is 14 residues long. CDR3 bases: TGCAGTGCCCGGACAGGGTACGGAACAGATACGCAGTATTTT. Translating gives CSARTGYGTDTQYF.

In its sample, this clonotype was seen a few times. The CDR3 DNA follows: TGTGCCAGCAGCAAAGCTGAGCGGGAGGCCTACGAGCAGTACTTC. Translated, it gives CASSKAEREAYEQYF. The V and J genes are TRBV21-1 and TRBJ2-7; TRBD2, the table's D call, was not compared with the DNA. TRBV21-1 is tagged as a pseudogene. The CDR3 is made up of 15 amino acids.

In its sample, this clonotype was seen many times. The V and J genes are TRBV28 and TRBJ2-7; either TRBD1 or TRBD2 may supply D (7 bases each). From germline, CDR1 is MDHEN and CDR2 SYDVKM. V lost 2 bases and J lost 1, with 9 bases in between. This CDR3 is 14 amino acids long. CDR3 region: CASSLQGGSYEQYF. The CDR3 nucleotides read TGTGCCAGCAGTTTACAGGGGGGGTCCTACGAGCAGTACTTC.

The chain uses TRBV11-2 and TRBJ1-1, with D uncertain. CDR3 length: 14 residues. In germline, CDR1 is SGHAT, CDR2 FQNNGV. V shed 3 bases and J shed 4 bases, with 12 bases lying between them. The CDR3 coding sequence is TGTGCCAGCAGCTTTTCGAAAAGTGGCACTGAAGCTTTCTTT. Its translation is CASSFSKSGTEAFF.

This clonotype was seen at least ten times. The rearrangement links TRBV5-1 to TRBJ2-1, with TRBD1 matching 7 bases. Germline V gene lookup returns CDR1 SGHRS and CDR2 YFSETQ. V lost 3 bases to trimming and J lost 2 bases; unmatched junction nucleotides: 2. This CDR3 spans 14 amino acids. The CDR3 protein is CASSSTGPYNEQFF. The CDR3 nucleotides are TGCGCCAGCAGCTCGACAGGGCCCTACAATGAGCAGTTCTTC.

The chain is built from TRBV20-1 and TRBJ2-2; D may be TRBD1 (7 bases). With 4 bases removed from V and 5 bases from J, the gap between germline ends came to 14 bases. This CDR3 spans 14 amino acids. Germline V lookup: CDR1 DFQATT, CDR2 SNEGSKA (reference sequence). The CDR3 bases are TGCAGTGCTAAGGAGGGGGCTGGGACCGGGGAGCTGTTTTTT. Protein: CSAKEGAGTGELFF.

This clonotype was picked up many times. The chain joins TRBV11-2 to TRBJ2-1; no firm D call. Germline lookup yields CDR1 SGHAT and CDR2 FQNNGV. Trimming pared 0 bases from V and 12 bases from J, leaving 9 bases between. This CDR3 spans 12 amino acids. In DNA, the CDR3 is TGTGCCAGCAGCTTAGATCAAATAACGCAGTTCTTC. It yields the protein CASSLDQITQFF.

The chain uses TRBV6-1 and TRBJ2-3; 7 bases map to TRBD2. In germline, CDR1 is MNHNS, CDR2 SASEGT. Trimming at V came to 6 bases and at J to 6 bases, leaving 15 bases not matched to a gene. The CDR3 is made up of 16 amino acids. This chain's CDR3 is CASSKGSSGRGDTQYF. In DNA form, the CDR3 reads TGTGCCAGCAGCAAAGGGTCTAGCGGCCGAGGGGATACGCAGTATTTT.

A few counts support this clonotype. This chain connects TRBV6-1 to TRBJ2-5; weak D call: TRBD1 (5 bases). V dropped 3 bases and J dropped 2 bases, with 16 bases sitting between them. Germline V gene lookup returns CDR1 MNHNS and CDR2 SASEGT. The CDR3 is made up of 16 amino acids. The CDR3, as DNA: TGTGCCAGCAGTGACAGGGCCAGGTTGGGTCAAGAGACCCAGTACTTC. Its protein product is CASSDRARLGQETQYF.

The chain employs TRBV9 and TRBJ2-7; D ambiguous. V was clipped by 0 bases and J by 4 bases, with 11 bases between them. Germline-derived CDR1 and CDR2 are SGDLS and YYNGEE. The CDR3 is 14 amino acids. Written as DNA, the CDR3 is TGTGCCAGCAGCGTAGACCCCAACGGATACGAGCAGTACTTC. This codes for CASSVDPNGYEQYF.

This clonotype was counted a few times. The chain combines TRBV4-2 with TRBJ1-4; D gene uncertain. Looked up from germline, CDR1 is LGHNA and CDR2 is YNFKEQ. Deletions cut 0 bases from V and 8 bases from J, with 10 bases between. The CDR3 length is 14 residues. The CDR3 DNA follows: TGTGCCAGCAGCCAAGATGAGTTCGGCGAAAAACTGTTTTTT. It codes for CASSQDEFGEKLFF.

Ten or more counts support this clonotype. The chain uses TRBV9 and TRBJ2-7, with D possibly TRBD1 on 5 matching bases. CDR3 size: 14 residues. In germline, CDR1 is SGDLS, CDR2 YYNGEE. V was cut by 3 bases and J by 0 bases, with 10 bases left in between. The CDR3 loop is CASSATDPSYEQYF. The CDR3 DNA follows: TGTGCCAGCAGCGCGACAGACCCCTCCTACGAGCAGTACTTC.

In this sample, this clonotype turned up a few times. This chain connects TRBV7-8 to TRBJ2-3, with 8 bases lining up with TRBD2. V trimming: 5 bases; J trimming: 10 bases; junction bases outside the gene matches: 5. In germline, CDR1 is SGHVS, CDR2 FQNEAQ. The CDR3 has 12 residues. CDR3 residues: CASSIGLASQYF. CDR3 coding DNA: TGTGCCAGCAGCATCGGACTAGCCTCGCAGTATTTT.

This clonotype was detected only a few times. DNA of the CDR3: TGTGCCTGGAGTGTACGCAACAACGAGCAGTACTTC. It codes for CAWSVRNNEQYF. V gene TRBV30 combines with J gene TRBJ2-7; D remains ambiguous. The germline gives CDR1 GTSNPN, CDR2 SVGIG (reference sequence). This CDR3 spans 12 amino acids. Deletions cut 0 bases from V and 5 bases from J, with 8 bases between.

This chain connects TRBV5-1 to TRBJ2-6, with a tentative D call TRBD1 (5 bases). CDR1 is SGHRS, CDR2 YFSETQ, per germline. The CDR3 length is 16 residues. The V end was cut by 2 bases, the J end by 0 bases, with 9 bases between. The CDR3 spells CASSFRAVSGANVLTF. The CDR3 DNA reads as TGCGCCAGCAGCTTCAGGGCTGTCTCTGGGGCCAACGTCCTGACTTTC.

V gene TRBV7-2 combines with J gene TRBJ1-2, with D possibly matching TRBD1 (5 bases). The V gene lost 3 bases and the J gene lost 8 bases, with 16 bases spanning the gap. Per germline, CDR1 SGHTA and CDR2 FQGNSA. The CDR3 runs to 14 residues. The CDR3 region has the DNA TGTGCCAGCAGCTTCTTAGACGGGGGAAGGGGCTACACCTTC. It translates to CASSFLDGGRGYTF.

V is TRBV27 and J is TRBJ2-7, with D tentatively TRBD1 (6 bases). Deletions cut 5 bases from V and 7 bases from J, with 15 bases between. Per germline, CDR1 MNHEY and CDR2 SMNVEV (reference sequence). The CDR3 sequence is 13 residues long. The chain's CDR3 is CASSPQTGLEQYF. In DNA, the CDR3 is TGTGCCAGCAGTCCGCAGACAGGCCTGGAGCAGTACTTC.

The chain carries TRBV7-6 and TRBJ2-2, with 12 positions matching TRBD1. Germline lookup yields CDR1 SGHVS and CDR2 FNYEAQ. Trimming removed 5 bases from V and 7 bases from J; junction bases left unmatched: 5. The CDR3 covers 15 residues. This CDR3 reads CASSGGTGGVGELFF. In nucleotides, the CDR3 is TGTGCCAGCAGCGGGGGGACAGGGGGCGTCGGGGAGCTGTTTTTT. The entire variable domain, with the rest obtained from reference TRBV7-6 and TRBJ2-2, is as follows: GAGVSQSPRYKVTKRGQDVALRCDPISGHVSLYWYRQALGQGPEFLTYFNYEAQQDKSGLPNDRFSAERPEGSISTLTIQRTEQRDSAMYRCASSGGTGGVGELFFGEGSRLTVL.

The V and J genes are TRBV15 and TRBJ2-3, with 9 bases that match TRBD2. The length of the CDR3 is 16 residues. The germline V gene encodes CDR1 LNHNV and CDR2 YYDKDF (reference sequence). V gave up 1 base and J gave up 4 bases; unmatched junction bases: 6. CDR3 residues: CATSRVGAGGPDTQYF. As DNA, the CDR3 is TGTGCCACCAGCAGAGTCGGAGCGGGGGGACCAGATACGCAGTATTTT.

This clonotype has ten or more counts. CDR3 coding DNA: TGTGCCAGCAGTTCCCCCAATACGCAGTATTTT. Translating gives CASSSPNTQYF. The chain joins TRBV6-2 or TRBV6-3 to TRBJ2-3; D is uncertain. Per germline, CDR1 MNHEY and CDR2 SVGEGT. The CDR3 extends over 11 amino acids. V lost 4 bases and J 7 bases, leaving 6 bases between the germline ends.

This chain uses TRBV10-3 with TRBJ1-5; TRBD1 is a possible D gene (5 bases). In germline, CDR1 is ENHRY, CDR2 SYGVKD. V lost 8 bases and J 5 bases, leaving 25 bases between the germline ends. This CDR3 is built from 17 residues. DNA for the CDR3: TGTGCCATCGGTACCGGGACGGACTCACGGGGGGATCAGCCCCAGCATTTT. It specifies CAIGTGTDSRGDQPQHF.

This chain links TRBV24-1 with TRBJ1-5, with no clear D. Trimming pared 5 bases from V and 1 base from J, leaving 5 bases between. The CDR3 consists of 13 residues. Germline V gives CDR1 KGHDR, CDR2 SFDVKD. The CDR3 loop is CATSAESNQPQHF. CDR3 DNA sequence: TGTGCCACCAGTGCGGAGAGCAATCAGCCCCAGCATTTT.

V is TRBV4-1 and J is TRBJ2-3; TRBD1 might be the D (5 bases). Trimming pared 3 bases from V and 3 bases from J, leaving 16 bases between. Germline assignment: CDR1 MGHRA and CDR2 YSYEKL. The CDR3 contains 16 residues. Here the CDR3 reads CASSHAGRVRTDTQYF. The CDR3 DNA follows: TGCGCCAGCAGCCATGCTGGCAGGGTCAGGACAGATACGCAGTATTTT.

J is TRBJ2-5 and V is TRBV4-1; 8 nucleotides match TRBD2. The V and J ends lost 4 bases and 2 bases, in that order; junction bases with no gene match: 6. The germline CDR1 and CDR2 sequences are MGHRA and YSYEKL. The CDR3 runs 15 residues. The CDR3, as DNA: TGCGCCAGCAGCCTGAATAGCGGGGCACAAGAGACCCAGTACTTC. This sequence encodes CASSLNSGAQETQYF.

A remark on this clonotype: One junction end disagrees with the germline gene, perhaps due to a read error. The V and J genes are TRBV4-3 and TRBJ2-5, with D perhaps TRBD1 or TRBD2 (5 bases each). Germline V gives CDR1 LGHNA, CDR2 YSLEER. The length of the CDR3 is 16 residues. Here the CDR3 reads CASSQRSWAGPGTKYF. CDR3 sequence (DNA): TGCGCCAGCAGCCAAAGGAGCTGGGCCGGCCCGGGGACCAAGTACTTC.

The rearrangement uses TRBV20-1 and TRBJ1-1; D is possibly TRBD1 (5 bases). CDR3 size: 13 residues. V shed 2 bases and J shed 7 bases, with 14 bases lying between them. CDR1 is DFQATT, CDR2 SNEGSKA, per germline (reference sequence). CDR3 protein: CSARRRRDREAFF. CDR3 coding DNA: TGCAGTGCTAGACGCAGAAGGGACCGTGAAGCTTTCTTT.

The chain combines TRBV28 with TRBJ2-7; TRBD1 aligns across 9 bases. After removal of 6 bases from V and 3 bases from J, the junction contained 6 bases not matched to a gene. CDR1 MDHEN and CDR2 SYDVKM come from the germline V gene. This CDR3 contains 14 residues. The CDR3 nucleotides read TGTGCCAGCAGGTCCGGGACAGGGCTCTACGAGCAGTACTTC. Amino acids: CASRSGTGLYEQYF. Together with reference TRBV28 and TRBJ2-7, the CDR3 gives the full variable domain: DVKVTQSSRYLVKRTGEKVFLECVQDMDHENMFWYRQDPGLGLRLIYFSYDVKMKEKGDIPEGYSVSREKKERFSLILESASTNQTSMYLCASRSGTGLYEQYFGPGTRLTVT.

This clonotype has a count of ten or more. This chain connects TRBV20-1 to TRBJ2-3, with TRBD2 as a possible D gene (5 bases). There are 15 residues in the CDR3. Germline V gene sequence: CDR1 DFQATT, CDR2 SNEGSKA (reference sequence). The ends were cut back, 6 bases at V and 1 base at J, with 17 bases in the middle. The CDR3 region is CSATQLVGGTDTQYF. The CDR3 DNA is TGCAGTGCCACCCAACTAGTTGGGGGCACAGATACGCAGTATTTT.